These 3 T cell receptor beta chains share one sample of origin, sequenced in a study of T cell repertoires in cytomegalovirus infection. TCRdb called the reads again in MiXCR, with one record for every CDR3 protein. The table includes 480,000 or so distinct CDR3 sequences, about 11% detected once. Sequencing was performed on PBMCs. The receptor set was obtained from a human donor in good health (CMV status not recorded). Some clones in this sample may be carry-over from other donors' samples.

This clonotype was seen ten or more times. The chain uses TRBV2 and TRBJ2-7, with a weak D call TRBD1 (6 bases). The V and J ends lost 3 bases and 0 bases respectively, with 15 bases between them. The CDR3 loop spans 16 amino acids. The V gene's germline CDR1 is SNHLY and CDR2 FYNNEI. The CDR3, as DNA: TGTGCCAGCAGTGACAGGGCGGCGGACAGCTCCTACGAGCAGTACTTC. Translation gives CASSDRAADSSYEQYF.

This clonotype was counted ten times or more. J is TRBJ2-7 and V is TRBV7-2; D perhaps matches TRBD1 (5 bases). The CDR3 spans 14 residues. CDR1 and CDR2 (germline): SGHTA, FQGNSA. V was shortened by 2 bases and J by 1 base, with 9 bases between the two germline ends. The CDR3 protein is CASSLRDSSYEQYF. The CDR3, as DNA: TGTGCCAGCAGCTTAAGAGACAGTTCCTACGAGCAGTACTTC.

This clonotype has at least ten counts. V usage is TRBV6-2 or TRBV6-3 and J usage is TRBJ2-3, with 7 nucleotides matching TRBD2. V was clipped by 5 bases and J by 0 bases; unmatched bases: 11. Germline V CDR1 and CDR2: MNHEY, SVGEGT. The length of the CDR3 is 17 residues. The CDR3 spells CASSRPLAVPSTDTQYF. For the CDR3, the DNA is TGTGCCAGCAGTCGTCCCCTAGCGGTTCCTAGCACAGATACGCAGTATTTT.